This T cell receptor beta chain came from a study of OX40 agonist ivuxolimab in advanced cancers. Turning to the study itself: Six ivuxolimab dose levels, 0.01 to 10 mg/kg, were given intravenously every 2 weeks. Of the participants, approximately 44% had some prior anti-PD-1, anti-PD-L1 or anti-CTLA-4 therapy, which was allowed.

The ends were cut back, 6 bases at V and 2 bases at J, with 7 bases in the middle. The CDR3 runs 12 residues. Germline values: CDR1 MNHEY, CDR2 SVGAGI. The protocol was immunoSEQ multiplex PCR, while the TCRdb copy is restricted to in-frame clones and leaves out a portion. The sample includes 30,000 to 45,000 clones, 82% of them seen just once. The sequencing used CD4+ or CD8+ T cells sorted from blood, collected in a trial of the OX40 agonist ivuxolimab. The source is an adult with an advanced solid tumor such as melanoma, head and neck, liver or kidney cancer. This chain connects TRBV6-5 to TRBJ1-1; unclear D gene. The CDR3 here is CASRSINTEAFF. In DNA, the CDR3 is TGTGCCAGCAGAAGCATCAACACTGAAGCTTTCTTT.